This T cell receptor (beta chain) appears in the sequencing data of a study of blood T cell repertoires in COVID-19 (dated by TCRdb to 2020 to 2021). Notes on the research overall: Collaborator samples came from the United States, Italy and Spain and covered acute and convalescent phases of COVID-19. The prospective study material was composed of cDNA or gDNA derived from T cells, B-cell-depleted T cells, or PBMCs. Deeply sampled blood TCRbeta repertoires from subjects exposed to, actively infected with, or recovered from COVID-19 were included in the dataset. The repertoires were released in a freely available public database intended as a resource for research on the immune response to SARS-CoV-2. The samples were drawn from the first 160 participants of the ongoing ImmuneRACE study and from 1,200 or so subjects provided by 6 global collaborators. A de-identified subject ID, COVID-19 status, age in years and sex were almost always included in the sample metadata. Where available, HLA class I and class II types were taken from metadata supplied by the sample provider and were not determined by assay-based typing. Findings and caveats that apply to the study as a whole: The amount of clinical and demographic metadata varied by source and participant and was provided uncurated.

There are 15 amino acids in the CDR3, from cysteine to phenylalanine inclusive. Only the CDR3 region is kept as DNA, spanning 45 bases read in frame from base 1. Taken from the germline V gene, the CDR1 and CDR2 loops are SGHDT and YYEEEE. The V and J ends are trimmed by 2 bases and 6 bases, leaving 18 bases between them. Collaborating institutions collected whole blood in K2EDTA tubes following their own protocols. For TCRbeta analysis, collaborators shipped samples as frozen whole blood, isolated PBMCs, or DNA extracted from either of those sample types. This clone was observed a handful of times. Its antigen is still unknown. Base qualities are not provided; no much larger clone lies one nucleotide away. The immunoSEQ Assay, a bias-controlled multiplex PCR, was used to amplify TCRbeta CDR3 regions from genomic DNA. In the authors' own workflow: The number of nucleated cells in each sample was estimated by amplification of reference gene primers within the assay. To quantify the absolute abundance of each unique TCRbeta CDR3 rearrangement, sequence reads were collapsed and filtered. For each sample, productive Simpson clonality was calculated by taking the square root of Simpson's diversity index across productive rearrangements. TCRdb obtained this table from immuneACCESS and retained in-frame rearrangements with V and J assigned. These tables miss some clones; where compared with another copy, unresolved V genes account for less than half of the shortfall, and the remainder is unexplained. V and J calls plus clone size are reproduced from that table; the DNA served to infer D and trimming. The sample table shows some 38,000 clones, and 80% are seen once. The top ten hold about an eighth of the sample.

The sample comprised peripheral blood. This receptor was taken from a woman in her 70s with acute or convalescent COVID-19. Recombination connected TRBV5-6 to TRBJ2-7; a tentative D match to TRBD2 spans 6 bases. The CDR3: CASSFPGTRGLEQYF. The DNA is as follows: TGTGCCAGCAGCTTTCCCGGGACTCGAGGGCTCGAGCAGTACTTC.